What follows are 29 T cell receptor beta chains derived from one specimen sequenced in a study of CD8 T cells in ankylosing spondylitis. MiXCR, run by TCRdb on the 5' RACE reads, gives a single entry per CDR3 protein. The sample shows 210,000 or so distinct CDR3 sequences, around 8% of them seen only once. Specimen: blood, either unsorted or a sorted T cell fraction (not recorded which). These receptors all stem from a female donor with ankylosing spondylitis or in good health (not recorded which).

This clonotype showed up just a few times. The rearrangement links TRBV6-2 or TRBV6-3 to TRBJ2-3, with TRBD1 as a possible D gene (7 bases). The germline V and J ends were trimmed by 6 bases and 6 bases, with 16 bases remaining between them. This CDR3 has 14 amino acids. Germline CDR1 is MNHEY and CDR2 is SVGEGT. Written as DNA, the CDR3 is TGTGCCAGCAGGCAGACAGGGAGGACGGATACGCAGTATTTT. Translation gives CASRQTGRTDTQYF.

The count of this clonotype is one. This may stem from a read error, because a much larger clone lies one nucleotide away. The chain recombines TRBV4-3 with TRBJ2-7, with D possibly TRBD1 on 5 matching bases. Germline lookup yields CDR1 LGHNA and CDR2 YSLEER. V shed 5 bases and J shed 3 bases, with 17 bases lying between them. The CDR3 spans 15 residues. The CDR3 DNA reads TGCGCCAGCAGCAAAACAAGCAGGGTTGGCTACGAGCAGTACTTC. The encoded protein is CASSKTSRVGYEQYF.

A note on this clonotype: The junction differs from germline at one of its ends, possibly a read error. The genes are TRBV20-1 and TRBJ2-7; 8 bases fit TRBD2. The V gene's germline CDR1 is DFQATT and CDR2 SNEGSKA (reference sequence). The CDR3 spans 14 residues. The CDR3 protein is CSASPSGRRGEQDF. The CDR3 DNA follows: TGCAGTGCTAGCCCAAGCGGGAGACGGGGCGAGCAGGACTTC.

This clonotype came up many times. The chain has TRBV27 and TRBJ2-7, with D possibly TRBD2 on 6 matching bases. V shed 6 bases and J shed 3 bases, with 15 bases lying between them. This CDR3 is built from 14 residues. Germline assignment: CDR1 MNHEY and CDR2 SMNVEV (reference sequence). CDR3 nucleotides: TGTGCCAGCAGCTTTAGCGGTTCAAGCTACGAGCAGTACTTC. Protein sequence: CASSFSGSSYEQYF.

The chain is built from TRBV29-1 and TRBJ2-7, with D possibly TRBD1 on 6 matching bases. The ends were cut back, 3 bases at V and 1 base at J, with 10 bases in the middle. This CDR3 has 13 amino acids. Germline CDR1 is SQVTM and CDR2 is ANQGSEA. The CDR3 region is CSVEAGVSYEQYF. CDR3 in DNA: TGCAGCGTTGAGGCAGGGGTTTCCTACGAGCAGTACTTC.

This clonotype was counted once. Just one base apart from a much larger clone, this may be a read error. The chain couples TRBV6-2 or TRBV6-3 to TRBJ2-7; D call uncertain. Germline CDR1 and CDR2: MNHEY and SVGEGT. The CDR3 has 15 residues. V lost 2 bases and J lost 5, with 16 bases in between. CDR3 sequence: CASSYPSVSSHEQYF. CDR3 DNA: TGTGCCAGCAGTTACCCCAGCGTGAGTAGCCACGAGCAGTACTTC.

This clonotype came up a few times. This sequence joins TRBV20-1 and TRBJ2-1; D remains unclear. In germline, CDR1 is DFQATT, CDR2 SNEGSKA (reference sequence). The V and J ends lost 5 bases and 7 bases respectively, with 21 bases between them. The CDR3 is made up of 15 amino acids. Here the CDR3 reads CSAGPGTWEENEQFF. The DNA of the CDR3 is TGCAGTGCTGGCCCTGGCACCTGGGAAGAAAATGAGCAGTTCTTC.

This clonotype was detected many times. The chain links TRBV20-1 to TRBJ2-4; a possible D gene is TRBD1 (5 bases). Trimming removed 0 bases at V and 6 bases at J, with 15 bases between. This CDR3 comprises 15 residues. The V gene's germline CDR1 is DFQATT and CDR2 SNEGSKA (reference sequence). In nucleotides, the CDR3 is TGCAGTGCTAGAGATTTCCGACAGCTGATAAACATTCAGTACTTC. This gives the protein CSARDFRQLINIQYF.

This clonotype was observed at least ten times. The chain combines TRBV5-1 with TRBJ2-1, with TRBD1 matching over 8 bases. With V trimmed by 4 bases and J by 6 bases, 9 bases remained unmatched. The CDR3 has 15 residues. Germline CDR1 SGHRS, CDR2 YFSETQ. CDR3 bases: TGCGCCAGCAGCCGAACGGGAACAGGGGGCAATGAGCAGTTCTTC. Its translation: CASSRTGTGGNEQFF.

This clonotype showed up many times. One junction end does not reproduce the germline sequence, and a read error may be involved. This rearrangement joins TRBV5-6 to TRBJ2-3; a possible D gene is TRBD1 (5 bases). Germline V lookup: CDR1 SGHDT, CDR2 YYEEEE. The CDR3 totals 16 residues. The CDR3 nucleotides are TGTGCCAGCAGTTTGGGGCGGATTTCTAGCACAGATACGCAGTATTTT. Amino acids: CASSLGRISSTDTQYF.

This clonotype has at least ten counts. The chain couples TRBV20-1 to TRBJ2-7; possibly TRBD1 for D (5 bases). Germline V gene sequence: CDR1 DFQATT, CDR2 SNEGSKA (reference sequence). V was clipped by 3 bases and J by 5 bases, with 11 bases between them. This CDR3 is 12 amino acids long. The CDR3 spells CSARDNWDEQYF. The CDR3 coding sequence is TGCAGTGCTAGGGACAATTGGGACGAGCAGTACTTC.

J is TRBJ2-6 and V is TRBV12-3 or TRBV12-4; the D gene is possibly TRBD1 (6 bases). CDR3 size: 14 residues. With 8 bases removed from V and 0 bases from J, the gap between germline ends came to 8 bases. CDR3 nucleotides: TGTGCCAGCGGGGGCCCCTCTGGGGCCAACGTCCTGACTTTC. Translated: CASGGPSGANVLTF.

Comment on this clonotype: With a much larger clone just one base away, this may be a read error. V and J are TRBV11-2 and TRBJ1-2; no clear D gene. Germline CDR1 and CDR2: SGHAT and FQNNGV. There are 13 residues in the CDR3. The CDR3 bases are TGTGCCAGCAGCTCTGCGGCGAGGGTTGGCCACACCTTC. It specifies CASSSAARVGHTF.

The sample holds many counts of this clonotype. The V and J genes are TRBV7-6 and TRBJ1-2, with unresolved D. Germline lookup yields CDR1 SGHVS and CDR2 FNYEAQ. The CDR3 loop spans 13 amino acids. Trimming stripped 8 bases from V and 4 bases from J, with 14 bases between. The CDR3 reads CASRPRGLYGYTF. DNA for the CDR3: TGTGCCAGCCGGCCCCGTGGCCTCTATGGCTACACCTTC. Variable domain in full (rest from reference TRBV7-6 and TRBJ1-2): GAGVSQSPRYKVTKRGQDVALRCDPISGHVSLYWYRQALGQGPEFLTYFNYEAQQDKSGLPNDRFSAERPEGSISTLTIQRTEQRDSAMYRCASRPRGLYGYTFGSGTRLTVV.

This clonotype was observed many times. The chain recombines TRBV20-1 with TRBJ2-5; the D gene could be TRBD1 or TRBD2 (6 bases each). The V end lost 4 bases, the J end lost 4 bases, and 19 bases lay between the germline ends. Germline loops: CDR1 DFQATT, CDR2 SNEGSKA (reference sequence). The CDR3 sequence is 15 residues long. The chain's CDR3 is CSAMEGGGLRETQYF. The CDR3 DNA follows: TGCAGTGCTATGGAAGGGGGAGGCCTCCGAGAGACCCAGTACTTC.

The CDR3 region is CSLRVTDTQYF. The CDR3 DNA follows: TGCAGCCTAAGGGTCACAGATACGCAGTATTTT. The J gene is TRBJ2-3, the V gene TRBV29-1; D not certain. V lost 8 bases to trimming and J lost 2 bases, with 8 bases between them. The CDR3 extends over 11 amino acids. CDR1 SQVTM and CDR2 ANQGSEA come from the germline V gene.

V and J are TRBV7-2 and TRBJ2-1, with D unclear. The germline V and J ends were trimmed by 1 base and 8 bases, with 12 bases remaining between them. The CDR3 is made up of 14 amino acids. Germline V gene lookup returns CDR1 SGHTA and CDR2 FQGNSA. In nucleotides, the CDR3 is TGTGCCAGCAGCTTAGTGGTCAGCGCCCATGAGCAGTTCTTC. This gives the protein CASSLVVSAHEQFF.

This clonotype was recorded at least ten times. The V gene is TRBV18, the J gene TRBJ2-1, with D tentatively TRBD2 (5 bases). CDR3 length equals 15 residues. The V gene's germline CDR1 is KGHSH and CDR2 LQKENI. V was clipped by 5 bases and J by 7 bases, with 18 bases between them. This CDR3 reads CASSTRPISENEQFF. CDR3 coding DNA: TGTGCCAGCTCAACCCGTCCGATTAGCGAGAATGAGCAGTTCTTC.

Remarks on this clonotype: One junction end disagrees with the germline gene, perhaps due to a read error. This rearrangement joins TRBV7-6 to TRBJ2-1; 7 nucleotides align to TRBD2. There are 16 residues in the CDR3. Looked up from germline, CDR1 is SGHVS and CDR2 is FNYEAQ. This CDR3 reads CANSLAGAGDYNEQFF. The CDR3 region has the DNA TGTGCCAACAGCTTAGCCGGGGCGGGAGATTACAATGAGCAGTTCTTC. Full variable domain (outside the CDR3, taken from reference TRBV7-6 and TRBJ2-1): GAGVSQSPRYKVTKRGQDVALRCDPISGHVSLYWYRQALGQGPEFLTYFNYEAQQDKSGLPNDRFSAERPEGSISTLTIQRTEQRDSAMYRCANSLAGAGDYNEQFFGPGTRLTVL.

This clonotype appeared many times. The V gene is TRBV20-1, the J gene TRBJ2-1, with 8 nucleotides matching TRBD2. CDR1 is DFQATT, CDR2 SNEGSKA, per germline (reference sequence). CDR3 length: 15 residues. V dropped 1 base and J dropped 5; count of bases not matched to a gene: 7. The CDR3 DNA follows: TGCAGTGCTAGAGGCCCCCCCGGGAGGGACAATGAGCAGTTCTTC. It yields the protein CSARGPPGRDNEQFF.

There are many counts of this clonotype. This chain uses TRBV6-6 with TRBJ2-2; a possible D gene is TRBD1 (6 bases). This CDR3 has 13 residues. The germline gives CDR1 MNHNY, CDR2 SVGAGI (reference sequence). The V end lost 6 bases, the J end lost 8 bases, and 13 bases lay between the germline ends. The DNA of the CDR3 is TGTGCCAGCAGCCTAACAGGGAAAGGGGAGCTGTTTTTT. It is translated as CASSLTGKGELFF.

In this sample, this clonotype turned up many times. The rearrangement uses TRBV5-5 and TRBJ2-1; possible D gene TRBD2, 6 bases. This CDR3 has 15 amino acids. Trimming took off 2 bases at V and 4 bases at J, with 13 bases between the two ends. Per the germline V gene, CDR1 is SGHKS and CDR2 is YYEKEE (reference sequence). The CDR3 here is CASSFLADPYNEQFF. The CDR3 bases are TGTGCCAGCAGCTTTTTAGCGGACCCTTACAATGAGCAGTTCTTC.

This clonotype was counted at least ten times. The chain has TRBV5-1 and TRBJ2-1, with TRBD2 identical over 8 bases. With 1 base clipped from V and 0 bases from J, the junction kept 6 bases outside the gene matches. This CDR3 contains 17 residues. The V gene's germline CDR1 is SGHRS and CDR2 YFSETQ. The CDR3: CASSLFGGGSSYNEQFF. CDR3 nucleotides: TGCGCCAGCAGCTTGTTTGGCGGGGGGAGCTCCTACAATGAGCAGTTCTTC.

Many counts were recorded for this clonotype. The chain has TRBV19 and TRBJ1-1; 8 bases map to TRBD1. The length of the CDR3 is 13 residues. The germline CDR1 and CDR2 sequences are LNHDA and SQIVND (reference sequence). V lost 8 bases, J lost 4 bases, and 6 bases stayed unmatched. The CDR3 sequence: CASSTGVGTEAFF. The DNA of the CDR3 is TGTGCCAGTTCGACAGGGGTGGGCACTGAAGCTTTCTTT.

This clonotype was observed at least ten times. The chain employs TRBV7-9 and TRBJ2-3, with D perhaps TRBD2 (6 bases). The germline gives CDR1 SEHNR, CDR2 FQNEAQ (reference sequence). The CDR3 is 15 residues long. The ends were cut back, 3 bases at V and 2 bases at J, with 12 bases in the middle. The CDR3 reads CASSFSGRYTDTQYF. The CDR3 nucleotides are TGTGCCAGCAGCTTTAGCGGACGATACACAGATACGCAGTATTTT.

The gene calls are TRBV5-6 and TRBJ2-6; TRBD2 might be the D (7 bases). With 4 bases removed from V and 4 bases from J, the gap between germline ends came to 15 bases. This CDR3 has 16 amino acids. The germline CDR1 and CDR2 sequences are SGHDT and YYEEEE. CDR3 region: CASSLLGGPGANVLTF. The DNA of the CDR3 is TGTGCCAGCAGCCTCCTGGGGGGGCCCGGGGCCAACGTCCTGACTTTC.

This clonotype was observed many times. This chain links TRBV10-2 with TRBJ1-2, with a tentative D call TRBD1 (5 bases). Germline V gene lookup returns CDR1 WSHSY and CDR2 SAAADI. The CDR3 runs to 15 residues. Between the trimmed V and J ends, which lost 7 bases and 2 bases, there was a span of 17 bases. The CDR3 coding sequence is TGCGCCAGCAATACTGGTTTTCAGGGAAACTATGGCTACACCTTC. This sequence encodes CASNTGFQGNYGYTF.

This clonotype was seen many times. This chain links TRBV20-1 with TRBJ2-2; D remains unclear. V was clipped by 3 bases and J by 4 bases, with 9 bases between them. There are 13 residues in the CDR3. Germline V lookup: CDR1 DFQATT, CDR2 SNEGSKA (reference sequence). CDR3 sequence (DNA): TGCAGTGCTAGTTTAGCTGGCACCGGGGAGCTGTTTTTT. Its protein product is CSASLAGTGELFF.

In its sample, this clonotype was seen many times. The rearrangement links TRBV5-1 to TRBJ1-4, with a tentative D call TRBD1 (5 bases). This CDR3 has 14 residues. V was trimmed by 6 bases and J by 3 bases, leaving 12 bases between them. Per germline, CDR1 SGHRS and CDR2 YFSETQ. In nucleotides, the CDR3 is TGCGCCAGCACTTTCGACAGTCCTAATGAAAAACTGTTTTTT. It translates to CASTFDSPNEKLFF.